The T cell receptor beta chain under discussion was sequenced for a study of CD8 T cells in Susac syndrome. It was with random hexamers that 0.5 to 1 ug RNA was reverse transcribed. An immunoSEQ multiplex PCR amplified TCR beta CDR3 over 54 Vbeta and 13 Jbeta. From the immunoSEQ multiplex PCR reads, TCRdb called clonotypes with MiXCR, one entry per CDR3 protein. The data contain under 200,000 distinct CDR3 sequences, around nine tenths of them singletons. On this clonotype itself: Its antigen is not identified.

The germline V gene has CDR1 LNHDA and CDR2 SQIVND (reference sequence). Trimming shortened V by 3 bases and J by 2 bases, and 19 bases separated the two germline ends. CDR3 length: 17 amino acids. Sequencing of TCR beta, carried out with a high-throughput approach, was applied to CD8+ and CD4+ T cells from the blood. As judged by recently defined diagnostic criteria, patients with Susac syndrome had definite or probable disease. Points from the study as a whole: None of the CD4+ T cell repertoires in Susac syndrome showed clonal expansion.

Sequenced input: CD4+ T cells from PBMCs. The TCR was taken from a human donor with Susac syndrome. V is TRBV19 and J is TRBJ1-1; perhaps TRBD1 as D (6 bases). CDR3 amino acids: CASSIFRGSRGNTEAFF. The DNA for the CDR3 is TGTGCCAGTAGTATTTTCAGGGGCAGTCGGGGAAACACTGAAGCTTTCTTT.